This T cell receptor beta chain is from a study of blood T cell repertoires in COVID-19. Data came from immunoSEQ multiplex PCR; TCRdb stores just in-frame clones and leaves some out. Among approximately 200,000 clones listed, roughly 89% were seen once. The V segment lost 7 bases and the J segment 6 bases; nucleotides outside the gene matches: 7. CDR1 is LNHDA and CDR2 is SQIVND in the germline V gene (reference sequence). The CDR3 length is 14 residues. The source is a man between 60 and 75 years old who had recovered from COVID-19. Sequenced sample: peripheral blood. The gene calls are TRBV19 and TRBJ2-1; 9 bases agree with TRBD1. The CDR3 region has the DNA TGTGCCAGTACACAGGGGGCATCCCCCAATGAGCAGTTCTTC. Its protein is CASTQGASPNEQFF.